Given below is one TCR beta chain in context. This record belongs to a study of CD8 T cells in Susac syndrome. When the RNA was reverse transcribed, random hexamers were used with an input of 0.5 to 1 ug. Amplification of TCR beta CDR3 by immunoSEQ multiplex PCR spanned 54 Vbeta and 13 Jbeta. TCRdb called the immunoSEQ multiplex PCR reads again in MiXCR, with one record for every CDR3 protein. The sample consists of 120,000 to 150,000 distinct CDR3 sequences, around 96% of them appearing once. Trimming shortened V by 4 bases and J by 5 bases, and 12 bases separated the two germline ends. CDR3 length equals 14 residues. Per the germline V gene, CDR1 is SGHVS and CDR2 is FQNEAQ. From blood CD8+ and CD4+ T cells, the TCR beta chain was sequenced. The multiple sclerosis control group comprised treatment-naive patients with stable or active relapsing-remitting disease. Negative isolation yielded CD4+ and CD8+ T cells, and FACS enriched TEMRA cells.

The sequence came from a human donor with multiple sclerosis. Sequenced material: CD4+ T cells from PBMCs. The V gene is TRBV7-8, the J gene TRBJ1-5, with D perhaps matching TRBD1 (5 bases). The CDR3 coding sequence is TGTGCCAGCAGCTCAGGGCGAAGCGATCAGCCCCAGCATTTT. Amino acids: CASSSGRSDQPQHF.